This T cell receptor (beta chain) was retrieved from a study of early T cells in non-severe SARS-CoV-2 infection. In the case of this clonotype: No antigen is known for it.

The germline V gene has CDR1 MNHNS and CDR2 SASEGT. CDR3 length equals 13 residues. V shed 8 bases and J shed 1 base, with 10 bases lying between them. Overall study results and limits: Matching against VDJdb likely underestimated virus-specific expansions, favoring anti-spike CD8.

Unique molecular identifiers tagged individual cDNA molecules. Via MiXCR, TCRdb re-called the 5' RACE reads, giving one row per CDR3 protein. This sample has about 77,000 distinct CDR3 sequences; 12% occur once, and the top ten carry about a sixth. The sequences come from whole blood, collected at baseline. The origin of this receptor is an adult who was a healthcare worker with PCR-confirmed SARS-CoV-2 infection or an uninfected control (not recorded which). The donor label of this sample is uncertain. V gene TRBV6-1 combines with J gene TRBJ2-3; perhaps TRBD2 as D (7 bases). CDR3 sequence (DNA): TGTGCCAGCTGGCGGGGGCGCACAGATACGCAGTATTTT. Protein: CASWRGRTDTQYF.